Listed below are T cell receptor beta chains from one sample, sequenced in a study of cytomegalovirus exposure and HLA in healthy donors. Assay used: immunoSEQ multiplex PCR; TCRdb lists only in-frame clones, some missing. The data hold nearly 200,000 clones, with 82% observed a single time. The sequencing input was PBMCs. These receptors were taken from a boy younger than 10 in good health and CMV-seronegative. The conserved cysteine and the conserved F or W are not part of the CDR3 here.

J	V	CDR3
TRBJ2-5	TRBV7-6	ASSPGVSETQY
TRBJ1-2	TRBV11-2	ASSGLGLPGYT
TRBJ1-2	TRBV6-6	ASTRTGEIYGYT
TRBJ1-1	TRBV7-6	ASSPINTEAF
TRBJ2-3	TRBV9	ASSAGQGGSDTQY
TRBJ2-3	TRBV6-1	ASSEVFSSTDTQY
TRBJ1-1	TRBV30	AWSDPEDSGGILEAF
TRBJ1-1	TRBV11-2	GSSQTGATAWGRAF
TRBJ1-5	TRBV15	ATSRDLPGDGNQPQH
TRBJ1-1	TRBV11-1	ASSTAAAGGTNTEAF
TRBJ1-2	TRBV5-6	ASSFGLGANYGYT
TRBJ2-1	TRBV11-2	ASSLEARDEQF
TRBJ1-4	TRBV4-3	ASSQDTQGASEKLF
TRBJ2-3	TRBV7-6	ASSLGASGGQDTQY
TRBJ1-6	TRBV19	ASSIRSGALH
TRBJ1-2	TRBV19	ASSPPVLWGYT
TRBJ1-5	TRBV6-5	ASSFKNQPQH
TRBJ1-2	TRBV10-3	AISGTGGNYGYT
TRBJ1-2	TRBV5-1	ASSLAKEGYGYT
TRBJ2-7	TRBV6-5	ASRVGTGGGYEQY
TRBJ2-3	TRBV4-3	ASSQDLRGAGGTDTQY
TRBJ2-5	TRBV10-3	AISEGLQETQY
TRBJ2-3	TRBV11-2	ASSWEIAGRRTDTQY
TRBJ2-1	TRBV10-3	AIRSWPGNEQF
TRBJ1-2	TRBV29-1	SVEYRGGDGYT
TRBJ1-2	TRBV7-8	ASSLVGLDRADGYT
TRBJ2-1	TRBV5-4	ASSLGQRTDGGVAQF
TRBJ1-2	TRBV4-1	ASSHPGQQRGYGYT
TRBJ1-2	TRBV15	ATSRDRNRYYGYT
TRBJ2-3	TRBV7-2	ASSLLGGGRKDTQY
TRBJ2-1	TRBV4-2	ASSQELAGGPDNEQF
TRBJ2-5	TRBV10-3	AISESVSQGGQY
TRBJ2-7	TRBV11-2	ASRSLTGSYEQY
TRBJ2-4	TRBV2	ASSRGSGLAGGPGNIQY
TRBJ2-7	TRBV19	ASSMTGFEQY
TRBJ1-2	TRBV18	ASSPLSTDYGYT
TRBJ1-2	TRBV18	ASSPGQDFYGYT
TRBJ1-2	TRBV7-8	ASSLEGAINYGYT
TRBJ2-6	TRBV7-3	ASSLLGGPVSVRSGANVLT
TRBJ2-3	TRBV2	ASRDSNWSDTQY
TRBJ1-1	TRBV7-9	ATDPEGTEAF
TRBJ2-7	TRBV7-9	ASSLDLAGVGEQY
TRBJ2-5	TRBV15	ATGELETQY
TRBJ1-3	TRBV5-1	ASSSQGTVGNTIY
TRBJ1-1	TRBV6-1	ASSERSRALRAF
TRBJ2-1	TRBV5-8	ASSDPRRKRGANEQF
TRBJ2-1	TRBV2	ASGIGTSYNEQF
TRBJ2-4	TRBV5-3	ARSLGSGGRSKNIQY
TRBJ2-5	TRBV30	AWSRDRQETQY
TRBJ2-1	TRBV30	AWAPGGGYNEQF